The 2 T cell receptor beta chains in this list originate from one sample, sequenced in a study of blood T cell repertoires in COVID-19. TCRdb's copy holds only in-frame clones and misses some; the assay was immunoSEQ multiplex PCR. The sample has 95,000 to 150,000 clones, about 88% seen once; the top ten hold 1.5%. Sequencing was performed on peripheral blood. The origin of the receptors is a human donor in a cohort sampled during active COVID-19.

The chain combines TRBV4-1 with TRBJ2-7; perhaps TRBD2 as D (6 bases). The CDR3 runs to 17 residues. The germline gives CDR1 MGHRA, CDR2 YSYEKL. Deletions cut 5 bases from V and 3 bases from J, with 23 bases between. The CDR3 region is CASSIMPPGGMVYEQYF. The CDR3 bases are TGCGCCAGCAGCATAATGCCGCCTGGAGGGATGGTCTACGAGCAGTACTTC.

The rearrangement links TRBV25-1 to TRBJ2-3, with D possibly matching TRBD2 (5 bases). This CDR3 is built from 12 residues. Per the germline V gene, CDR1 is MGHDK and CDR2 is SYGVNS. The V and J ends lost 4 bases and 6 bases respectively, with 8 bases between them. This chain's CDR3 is CASSGKRDTQYF. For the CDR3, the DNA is TGTGCCAGCAGTGGAAAGCGGGATACGCAGTATTTT.